Shown below are 29 T cell receptor beta chains from a single sample sequenced in a study of beta chain features in type 1 diabetes. Sequencing targeted expressed TCRB transcripts, as all isolated RNA had been reverse transcribed. TCRdb's copy holds only in-frame clones and misses some; the assay was immunoSEQ multiplex PCR. This sample has roughly 230,000 clones, with more than 9% found just once. Sequencing used naive CD4+ T cells from blood. Receptor source: a woman under 30 in good health.

The rearrangement links TRBV6-1 to TRBJ2-3; 8 bases align to TRBD2. Germline-derived CDR1 and CDR2 are MNHNS and SASEGT. After removal of 6 bases from V and 4 bases from J, the junction contained 3 bases not matched to a gene. This CDR3 has 13 residues. The CDR3 here is CASRSGRSDTQYF. DNA of the CDR3: TGTGCCAGCAGAAGCGGGAGATCAGATACGCAGTATTTT.

The chain employs TRBV28 and TRBJ2-7; TRBD1 aligns across 10 bases. The CDR3 runs 13 residues. Trimming cost V 8 bases and J 5 bases; bases outside gene matches: 6. The germline V gene has CDR1 MDHEN and CDR2 SYDVKM. The CDR3 is CASQTDRGDEQYF. The CDR3, as DNA: TGTGCCAGCCAAACGGACAGGGGGGACGAGCAGTACTTC.

The chain carries TRBV4-1 and TRBJ1-5; D is uncertain. Trimming removed 1 base from V and 4 bases from J, with 5 bases in between. This CDR3 has 13 amino acids. Germline assignment: CDR1 MGHRA and CDR2 YSYEKL. The CDR3 here is CASSQVGNQPQHF. CDR3 in DNA: TGCGCCAGCAGCCAAGTCGGGAATCAGCCCCAGCATTTT.

The rearrangement links TRBV5-4 to TRBJ1-2; TRBD1 matches at 12 bases. This CDR3 comprises 14 residues. V gave up 3 bases and J gave up 8 bases; unmatched junction bases: 5. Germline V lookup: CDR1 SGHNT, CDR2 YYREEE (reference sequence). The CDR3 protein is CASSSTGTGGGYTF. The CDR3 nucleotides are TGTGCCAGCAGCTCGACCGGGACAGGGGGCGGCTACACCTTC. Based on the CDR3 plus reference TRBV5-4 and TRBJ1-2, the full variable domain is ETGVTQSPTHLIKTRGQQVTLRCSSQSGHNTVSWYQQALGQGPQFIFQYYREEENGRGNFPPRFSGLQFPNYSSELNVNALELDDSALYLCASSSTGTGGGYTFGSGTRLTVV.

This clone was detected a few times. The V gene is TRBV5-5, the J gene TRBJ2-7; TRBD1 might be the D (6 bases). Germline lookup yields CDR1 SGHKS and CDR2 YYEKEE (reference sequence). The CDR3 spans 17 residues. Trimming pared 0 bases from V and 2 bases from J, leaving 18 bases between. CDR3 sequence (DNA): TGTGCCAGCAGCTTGGAGTTTGGGGGCAGCGGAACCTACGAGCAGTACTTC. It is translated as CASSLEFGGSGTYEQYF.

This clone turned up a few times. The chain couples TRBV19 to TRBJ2-5, with a weak D call TRBD1 (6 bases). This CDR3 is 15 amino acids long. Germline V gives CDR1 LNHDA, CDR2 SQIVND (reference sequence). Deletions cut 6 bases from V and 0 bases from J, with 14 bases between. CDR3 protein: CASSQRTANQETQYF. CDR3 bases: TGTGCCAGTAGCCAGAGGACAGCCAACCAAGAGACCCAGTACTTC. Full variable domain (outside the CDR3, taken from reference TRBV19 and TRBJ2-5): DGGITQSPKYLFRKEGQNVTLSCEQNLNHDAMYWYRQDPGQGLRLIYYSQIVNDFQKGDIAEGYSVSREKKESFPLTVTSAQKNPTAFYLCASSQRTANQETQYFGPGTRLLVL.

J is TRBJ2-5 and V is TRBV27; 9 bases line up with TRBD2. There are 14 residues in the CDR3. CDR1 is MNHEY, CDR2 SMNVEV, per germline (reference sequence). J was trimmed by 5 bases and V by 4 bases; bases with no gene match: 5. The CDR3 sequence is CASSWRGGRETQYF. CDR3 nucleotide sequence: TGTGCCAGCAGTTGGCGGGGGGGTCGTGAGACCCAGTACTTC.

This clone was picked up a small number of times. The chain is built from TRBV15 and TRBJ1-5; weak D call: TRBD1 (6 bases). The CDR3 extends over 22 amino acids. Germline values: CDR1 LNHNV, CDR2 YYDKDF (reference sequence). Trimming stripped 1 base from V and 2 bases from J, with 30 bases between. The CDR3, as DNA: TGTGCCACCAGCAGAGGAAAGGGAACGGGACACAATATACAGAGGGGCAATCAGCCCCAGCATTTT. Translation: CATSRGKGTGHNIQRGNQPQHF.

The table lists this clone with a few counts. V usage is TRBV6-5 and J usage is TRBJ1-2; 7 nucleotides agree with TRBD1. J was trimmed by 5 bases and V by 6 bases; bases with no gene match: 9. Germline CDR1 is MNHEY and CDR2 is SVGAGI. The CDR3 extends over 14 amino acids. The chain's CDR3 is CASSPEVQGYGYTF. CDR3 in DNA: TGTGCCAGCAGCCCAGAAGTACAGGGGTATGGCTACACCTTC.

This rearrangement joins TRBV4-1 to TRBJ2-6; D unresolved. V lost 1 base, J lost 4 bases, and 8 bases lay in between. CDR3 size: 15 residues. Germline CDR1 and CDR2: MGHRA and YSYEKL. CDR3 protein: CASSQVAGGANVLTF. For the CDR3, the DNA is TGCGCCAGCAGCCAAGTTGCCGGGGGGGCCAACGTCCTGACTTTC.

This clone was seen a handful of times. The rearrangement links TRBV19 to TRBJ1-2; 9 nucleotides match TRBD1. There are 14 residues in the CDR3. The ends lost 5 bases at V and 5 bases at J; junction bases unmatched: 6. The germline CDR1 and CDR2 sequences are LNHDA and SQIVND (reference sequence). CDR3 residues: CASSSTGTGYGYTF. As DNA, the CDR3 is TGTGCCAGTAGTTCTACCGGGACAGGGTATGGCTACACCTTC.

This clone was found a few times. The chain uses TRBV14 and TRBJ2-5; D is unresolved. Germline V gene sequence: CDR1 SGHDN, CDR2 FVKESK. V was shortened by 0 bases and J by 2 bases, with 13 bases between the two germline ends. CDR3 length: 16 amino acids. CDR3 protein: CASSQEITRSQETQYF. CDR3 DNA sequence: TGTGCCAGCAGCCAAGAAATAACGAGGAGTCAAGAGACCCAGTACTTC.

The rearrangement links TRBV6-5 to TRBJ2-1, with D perhaps matching TRBD1 (5 bases). Germline-derived CDR1 and CDR2 are MNHEY and SVGAGI. CDR3 length equals 14 residues. The V gene lost 5 bases and the J gene lost 4 bases, with 12 bases spanning the gap. The CDR3 nucleotides are TGTGCCAGCAGTGACGGCAGGGCTTACAATGAGCAGTTCTTC. This sequence encodes CASSDGRAYNEQFF.

The chain employs TRBV19 and TRBJ1-1; 9 positions match TRBD1. The CDR3 length is 13 residues. Germline-derived CDR1 and CDR2 are LNHDA and SQIVND (reference sequence). Germline trimming cut 5 bases from V and 5 bases from J; bases unmatched to any gene: 3. The CDR3 DNA reads as TGTGCCAGTAGTGGGGACAGGGCTACTGAAGCTTTCTTT. As protein: CASSGDRATEAFF. The variable domain in full, completed from reference TRBV19 and TRBJ1-1, reads DGGITQSPKYLFRKEGQNVTLSCEQNLNHDAMYWYRQDPGQGLRLIYYSQIVNDFQKGDIAEGYSVSREKKESFPLTVTSAQKNPTAFYLCASSGDRATEAFFGQGTRLTVV.

The chain uses TRBV29-1 and TRBJ2-7; perhaps TRBD1 as D (6 bases). The CDR3 spans 13 residues. Germline values: CDR1 SQVTM, CDR2 ANQGSEA. The V gene lost 7 bases and the J gene lost 3 bases, with 16 bases spanning the gap. DNA of the CDR3: TGCAGCGCCCAGAAGGGGGTCATCTACGAGCAGTACTTC. It translates to CSAQKGVIYEQYF.

This clone was found a few times. The CDR3 DNA reads as TGTGCCTGGAGTGTAGGCAGGGGGTACACAGATACGCAGTATTTT. This sequence encodes CAWSVGRGYTDTQYF. The J gene is TRBJ2-3, the V gene TRBV30, with 7 positions matching TRBD1. CDR3 size: 15 residues. V dropped 0 bases and J dropped 2; count of bases not matched to a gene: 5. Germline CDR1 reads GTSNPN; CDR2 reads SVGIG (reference sequence).

This clone was detected a few times. This chain connects TRBV15 to TRBJ2-3; TRBD1 aligns across 8 bases. The V segment lost 5 bases and the J segment 3 bases; nucleotides outside the gene matches: 10. Germline V CDR1 and CDR2: LNHNV, YYDKDF (reference sequence). This CDR3 contains 16 residues. The DNA of the CDR3 is TGTGCCACCAGCCCGAGATGGGACAGGCTGACAGATACGCAGTATTTT. This translates into CATSPRWDRLTDTQYF.

This clone was seen more than once but under ten times. The rearrangement uses TRBV30 and TRBJ2-1; D may be TRBD2 (5 bases). From germline, CDR1 is GTSNPN and CDR2 SVGIG (reference sequence). The CDR3 runs to 14 residues. Trimming pared 0 bases from V and 0 bases from J, leaving 6 bases between. Here the CDR3 reads CAWSVGSSYNEQFF. The CDR3 DNA reads TGTGCCTGGAGTGTTGGGAGCTCCTACAATGAGCAGTTCTTC.

This clone has just a few counts. This rearrangement joins TRBV5-1 to TRBJ2-7; D is unclear. CDR3 length: 12 residues. The germline V gene encodes CDR1 SGHRS and CDR2 YFSETQ. V lost 5 bases to trimming and J lost 3 bases, with 9 bases between them. CDR3: CASSTGRYEQYF. In nucleotides, the CDR3 is TGCGCCAGCAGTACCGGTCGCTACGAGCAGTACTTC.

This chain links TRBV30 with TRBJ1-5; D unclear. Per germline, CDR1 GTSNPN and CDR2 SVGIG (reference sequence). The length of the CDR3 is 14 residues. V lost 2 bases and J lost 1, with 9 bases in between. CDR3 nucleotides: TGTGCCTGGAGTCCGGGGTACAGCAATCAGCCCCAGCATTTT. Translated, it gives CAWSPGYSNQPQHF.

The CDR3 nucleotides are TGTGCCAGCAGCTCACGAACCATAGACAGGACCGAAAAACTGTTTTTT. Its translation is CASSSRTIDRTEKLFF. The chain carries TRBV11-2 and TRBJ1-4; TRBD1 is a possible D gene (6 bases). CDR1 SGHAT and CDR2 FQNNGV come from the germline V gene. V was cut by 4 bases and J by 8 bases, with 20 bases left in between. This CDR3 comprises 16 residues.

Here the CDR3 DNA reads TGTGCCAGCAGTTCAAACAGTCGAGGGCGTGGTACTGAAGCTTTCTTT. This gives the protein CASSSNSRGRGTEAFF. The chain uses TRBV28 and TRBJ1-1; D gene unclear. This CDR3 comprises 16 residues. Germline loops: CDR1 MDHEN, CDR2 SYDVKM. V was cut by 4 bases and J by 5 bases, with 20 bases left in between.

This chain connects TRBV2 to TRBJ2-3; TRBD2 matches at 8 bases. The CDR3 spans 18 residues. The ends lost 6 bases at V and 3 bases at J; junction bases unmatched: 17. The V gene's germline CDR1 is SNHLY and CDR2 FYNNEI. CDR3 nucleotide sequence: TGTGCCAGCAGCCCGACTGTAGCGGGGTGGACAAGTACAGATACGCAGTATTTT. Residues: CASSPTVAGWTSTDTQYF. Variable domain in full (rest from reference TRBV2 and TRBJ2-3): EPEVTQTPSHQVTQMGQEVILRCVPISNHLYFYWYRQILGQKVEFLVSFYNNEISEKSEIFDDQFSVERPDGSNFTLKIRSTKLEDSAMYFCASSPTVAGWTSTDTQYFGPGTRLTVL.

This chain uses TRBV6-1 with TRBJ2-3; 8 positions agree with TRBD1. V dropped 4 bases and J dropped 0; count of bases not matched to a gene: 6. The germline gives CDR1 MNHNS, CDR2 SASEGT. This CDR3 contains 16 residues. The CDR3 loop is CASSASTGGSTDTQYF. In DNA, the CDR3 is TGTGCCAGCAGTGCCTCCACAGGGGGGAGCACAGATACGCAGTATTTT.

This clone was detected only a few times. CDR3 sequence: CASSFRQGVITGELFF. The CDR3 DNA is TGTGCCAGTAGCTTCCGACAGGGAGTGATCACCGGGGAGCTGTTTTTT. The chain recombines TRBV19 with TRBJ2-2, with TRBD1 matching 7 bases. The CDR3 runs to 16 residues. Trimming removed 6 bases from V and 4 bases from J; junction bases left unmatched: 11. Germline V CDR1 and CDR2: LNHDA, SQIVND (reference sequence). The full variable domain, completed using reference TRBV19 and TRBJ2-2, is DGGITQSPKYLFRKEGQNVTLSCEQNLNHDAMYWYRQDPGQGLRLIYYSQIVNDFQKGDIAEGYSVSREKKESFPLTVTSAQKNPTAFYLCASSFRQGVITGELFFGEGSRLTVL.

The V call is TRBV30, the J call TRBJ2-5; D perhaps matches TRBD2 (5 bases). The tail of the sequence fits TRBJ2-7 better, so the J call may be wrong. The germline V gene encodes CDR1 GTSNPN and CDR2 SVGIG (reference sequence). The CDR3 has 15 amino acids. DNA for the CDR3: TGTGCCTGGAGTACACCGGGATATATTGCCTACGAGCAGTACTTC. Translated: CAWSTPGYIAYEQYF.

This clone was seen a handful of times. The chain is built from TRBV5-1 and TRBJ2-7; D unclear. The germline CDR1 and CDR2 sequences are SGHRS and YFSETQ. Trimming cost V 0 bases and J 3 bases, with 16 bases left between them. The CDR3 covers 16 residues. The CDR3 reads CASSLGASRGYYEQYF. The DNA of the CDR3 is TGCGCCAGCAGCTTGGGCGCAAGCCGAGGCTACTACGAGCAGTACTTC.

The J gene is TRBJ1-1, the V gene TRBV30; D is possibly TRBD1 (5 bases). Per the germline V gene, CDR1 is GTSNPN and CDR2 is SVGIG (reference sequence). This CDR3 has 13 amino acids. Trimming removed 0 bases at V and 4 bases at J, with 9 bases between. The CDR3 sequence is CAWSVRGITEAFF. CDR3 coding DNA: TGTGCCTGGAGTGTAAGGGGTATCACTGAAGCTTTCTTT.

The V gene is TRBV27, the J gene TRBJ2-5; 12 bases are shared with TRBD2. Germline V CDR1 and CDR2: MNHEY, SMNVEV (reference sequence). V lost 5 bases, J lost 4 bases, and 2 bases stayed unmatched. The length of the CDR3 is 14 residues. The CDR3 loop reads CASSRTSGVETQYF. CDR3 in DNA: TGTGCCAGCAGTCGGACTAGCGGGGTAGAGACCCAGTACTTC.